The 4 T cell receptor beta chains below all came from one sample that was sequenced in a study of blood T cell repertoires in COVID-19. Assay used: immunoSEQ multiplex PCR; TCRdb lists only in-frame clones, some missing. The sample holds 360,000 or so clones, roughly 87% seen once. Sequenced sample: peripheral blood. These receptors came from a woman aged 55-69 years with COVID-19, enrolled during active disease.

The chain carries TRBV19 and TRBJ1-2, with D perhaps matching TRBD1 (6 bases). The CDR3 is made up of 16 amino acids. V was trimmed by 7 bases and J by 0 bases, leaving 18 bases between them. Germline loops: CDR1 LNHDA, CDR2 SQIVND (reference sequence). The CDR3 loop is CASTGGAREANYGYTF. The CDR3 DNA sequence: TGTGCCAGTACTGGGGGGGCTAGAGAGGCTAACTATGGCTACACCTTC.

This rearrangement joins TRBV6-4 to TRBJ1-3, with a tentative D call TRBD1 (6 bases). The CDR3 contains 16 residues. Germline V lookup: CDR1 MRHNA, CDR2 SNTAGT. The ends were cut back, 8 bases at V and 0 bases at J, with 17 bases in the middle. The CDR3 region is CASPGGDRSSGNTIYF. CDR3 nucleotide sequence: TGTGCCAGCCCTGGGGGCGACAGGTCCTCTGGAAACACCATATATTTT.

On this clone: The identical CDR3 is also encoded by other nucleotide sequences in the sample. This sequence joins TRBV28 and TRBJ1-3, with D unclear. CDR1 and CDR2 (germline): MDHEN, SYDVKM. The ends were cut back, 6 bases at V and 0 bases at J, with 9 bases in the middle. The CDR3 loop spans 14 amino acids. This chain's CDR3 is CASSSGGSGNTIYF. CDR3 bases: TGTGCCAGCAGCTCCGGAGGCTCTGGAAACACCATATATTTT.

This chain connects TRBV5-1 to TRBJ1-3; D unclear. The length of the CDR3 is 16 residues. Trimming shortened V by 2 bases and J by 4 bases, and 16 bases separated the two germline ends. Germline V gene data show CDR1 as SGHRS and CDR2 as YFSETQ. The CDR3, as DNA: TGCGCCAGCAGCTTTGACCTCGGCGGGCCCGGAAACACCATATATTTT. It encodes CASSFDLGGPGNTIYF. Full variable domain (missing parts from reference TRBV5-1 and TRBJ1-3): KAGVTQTPRYLIKTRGQQVTLSCSPISGHRSVSWYQQTPGQGLQFLFEYFSETQRNKGNFPGRFSGRQFSNSRSEMNVSTLELGDSALYLCASSFDLGGPGNTIYFGEGSWLTVV.